This entry describes one TCR beta chain. This entry is derived from a study of blood T cell repertoires in COVID-19. About the study: T cells, B-cell-depleted T cells, or PBMCs provided the cDNA or gDNA that served as material.

Assay used: immunoSEQ multiplex PCR; TCRdb lists only in-frame clones, some missing. The table records hundreds of thousands of clones, roughly 87% of them present only once. The study recruited people aged about 18 to 95 years across about 25 US areas. Participants had their cohort set by participant-reported clinical history. The CDR3 runs 16 residues. Per germline, CDR1 SGHRS and CDR2 YFSETQ. V lost 1 base and J lost 1, with 12 bases in between. This clonotype originated in a woman in her twenties or thirties with acute COVID-19. The rearrangement joins TRBV5-1 to TRBJ1-3; D gene ambiguous. Sequencing used PBMCs or T cells enriched from blood (not recorded which). The CDR3 reads CASSLSGMLSGNTIYF. The CDR3 coding sequence is TGCGCCAGCAGCTTGTCGGGTATGTTGTCTGGAAACACCATATATTTT.